This TCR beta chain was profiled in a study of radiotherapy plus CTLA-4 blockade in lung cancer. Across the study: Overall, less than 20% of patients showed an objective response, while 31% attained disease control. Overall study results and limits: After treatment with radiotherapy plus ipilimumab, TCR clones that came from the tumor expanded in blood.

The CDR3 is 13 amino acids. V shed 4 bases and J 5 bases; nucleotides not matched to a gene: 2. Germline lookup yields CDR1 SGHDT and CDR2 YYEEEE. As for this clone: The antigen is unknown.

Generated by immunoSEQ multiplex PCR, the TCRdb table keeps only in-frame clones and is missing some. The sample holds tens of thousands of clones, under 80% seen once. Those patients who had chemo-refractory metastatic non-small-cell lung cancer were given focal radiation along with CTLA-4 blockade through ipilimumab. This sample comprised peripheral blood, obtained from a patient treated with radiotherapy plus ipilimumab. The clonotype originates from a human donor with non-small cell lung cancer who had a partial response to radiotherapy plus ipilimumab. Some clones in this sample may be carry-over from other donors' samples. V is TRBV5-6 and J is TRBJ2-1; 8 nucleotides align to TRBD1. The CDR3 sequence is CASSRDRNNEQFF. In DNA, the CDR3 is TGTGCCAGCAGCAGGGACAGGAACAATGAGCAGTTCTTC.